One sample yielded the 30 T cell receptor beta chains listed below, sequenced in a study of neoadjuvant anti-PD-1 for oral cavity cancer. Sequencing was performed with immunoSEQ multiplex PCR; in TCRdb, only in-frame clones are kept and a portion is missing. The sample consists of about 14,000 clones, 65% to 80% of them appearing once. The input for sequencing was PBMCs, taken before nivolumab (anti-PD-1) treatment. The source of these receptors is a person aged 35 to 85 with oral cavity squamous cell carcinoma.

The chain employs TRBV19 and TRBJ1-1; the match to TRBD1 covers 12 bases. V was pared by 2 bases and J by 6 bases, with 7 bases of the junction left unmatched. The germline CDR1 and CDR2 sequences are LNHDA and SQIVND (reference sequence). The CDR3 totals 16 residues. The CDR3 here is CASSIRRDRGLPEAFF. The DNA of the CDR3 is TGTGCCAGTAGTATACGGCGGGACAGGGGGCTGCCTGAAGCTTTCTTT.

The gene calls are TRBV4-1 and TRBJ1-2; D may be TRBD1 (6 bases). The germline gives CDR1 MGHRA, CDR2 YSYEKL. V lost 3 bases and J 0 bases, leaving 8 bases between the germline ends. The CDR3 is 14 residues long. DNA of the CDR3: TGCGCCAGCAGCCATGCAGGGGCTAACTATGGCTACACCTTC. This codes for CASSHAGANYGYTF.

The chain employs TRBV2 and TRBJ1-5; no reliable D call. The CDR3 is 15 amino acids. Trimming took 6 bases from V and 2 from J, leaving 14 bases between them. CDR1 is SNHLY, CDR2 FYNNEI, per germline. The CDR3, as DNA: TGTGCCAGCAGCCCGGTGTGGATTGGCAATCAGCCCCAGCATTTT. This translates into CASSPVWIGNQPQHF.

This clone was counted between two and nine times. The V call is TRBV28, the J call TRBJ2-7; 7 bases agree with TRBD1. The junction had 9 bases not matched to a gene; V was cut back by 8 bases and J by 2 bases. The germline gives CDR1 MDHEN, CDR2 SYDVKM. This CDR3 spans 14 amino acids. In nucleotides, the CDR3 is TGTGCCAGCTACCGACAGGGCTGGACCTACGAGCAGTACTTC. Its protein is CASYRQGWTYEQYF.

The J gene is TRBJ1-6, the V gene TRBV7-9; tentative D call: TRBD1 (5 bases). The CDR3 is made up of 13 amino acids. Germline CDR1 reads SEHNR; CDR2 reads FQNEAQ (reference sequence). Trimming cost V 3 bases and J 11 bases, with 11 bases left between them. CDR3 coding DNA: TGTGCCAGCAGCTTGTCAGGGTGGGCACCCCTCCACTTT. It translates to CASSLSGWAPLHF. The variable domain in full, completed from reference TRBV7-9 and TRBJ1-6, reads DTGVSQNPRHKITKRGQNVTFRCDPISEHNRLYWYRQTLGQGPEFLTYFQNEAQLEKSRLLSDRFSAERPKGSFSTLEIQRTEQGDSAMYLCASSLSGWAPLHFGNGTRLTVT.

In this sample, this clone turned up once. V gene TRBV5-1 combines with J gene TRBJ2-3, with D tentatively TRBD1 or TRBD2 (5 bases each). V shed 4 bases and J shed 6 bases, with 15 bases lying between them. The CDR3 has 14 amino acids. The germline V gene encodes CDR1 SGHRS and CDR2 YFSETQ. The DNA of the CDR3 is TGCGCCAGCAGCCTGGGGACCTATGAGGATACGCAGTATTTT. Amino acids: CASSLGTYEDTQYF. Full variable domain (outside the CDR3, taken from reference TRBV5-1 and TRBJ2-3): KAGVTQTPRYLIKTRGQQVTLSCSPISGHRSVSWYQQTPGQGLQFLFEYFSETQRNKGNFPGRFSGRQFSNSRSEMNVSTLELGDSALYLCASSLGTYEDTQYFGPGTRLTVL.

The count of this clone is one. The chain combines TRBV29-1 with TRBJ1-5; D is unresolved. Per germline, CDR1 SQVTM and CDR2 ANQGSEA. Trimming took off 5 bases at V and 0 bases at J, with 8 bases between the two ends. The CDR3 contains 13 residues. The CDR3 protein is CSVRENSNQPQHF. The CDR3 nucleotides read TGCAGCGTTAGGGAGAATAGCAATCAGCCCCAGCATTTT.

The chain couples TRBV5-6 to TRBJ1-3; no definite D call. This CDR3 is 13 amino acids long. V was clipped by 0 bases and J by 10 bases, with 11 bases between them. Looked up from germline, CDR1 is SGHDT and CDR2 is YYEEEE. Written as DNA, the CDR3 is TGTGCCAGCAGCTTGGCTGGGCTCTTGACCATATATTTT. Amino acids: CASSLAGLLTIYF.

J is TRBJ1-1 and V is TRBV7-9; D possibly corresponds to TRBD1 (6 bases). The CDR3 extends over 16 amino acids. Germline V gives CDR1 SEHNR, CDR2 FQNEAQ (reference sequence). V was cut by 4 bases and J by 4 bases, with 19 bases left in between. CDR3 residues: CASSYTGGGVGTEAFF. The CDR3 nucleotides are TGTGCCAGCAGCTACACTGGCGGGGGCGTTGGCACTGAAGCTTTCTTT.

V usage is TRBV2 and J usage is TRBJ2-7; 9 nucleotides line up with TRBD1. J was trimmed by 5 bases and V by 7 bases; bases with no gene match: 9. The CDR3 length is 14 residues. The germline CDR1 and CDR2 sequences are SNHLY and FYNNEI. CDR3 region: CASKLQGATDEQYF. As DNA, the CDR3 is TGTGCCAGCAAACTACAGGGGGCTACGGACGAGCAGTACTTC.

This clone was observed a few times. The chain links TRBV9 to TRBJ2-2, with D perhaps matching TRBD2 (6 bases). The CDR3 has 15 amino acids. Trimming took 2 bases from V and 6 from J, leaving 14 bases between them. Germline CDR1 SGDLS, CDR2 YYNGEE. CDR3 nucleotides: TGTGCCAGCAGCGTCGGCGGGACTGTGTCCGGGGAGCTGTTTTTT. It encodes CASSVGGTVSGELFF.

This chain connects TRBV7-8 to TRBJ2-7; tentative D call: TRBD2 (6 bases). Germline CDR1 is SGHVS and CDR2 is FQNEAQ. The CDR3 totals 11 residues. Trimming shortened V by 5 bases and J by 9 bases, and 11 bases separated the two germline ends. In DNA, the CDR3 is TGTGCCAGCAGCCGGGGAGGCAGGCAGTACTTC. As protein: CASSRGGRQYF.

The V and J genes are TRBV7-9 and TRBJ2-2; D perhaps matches TRBD1 (6 bases). Per the germline V gene, CDR1 is SEHNR and CDR2 is FQNEAQ (reference sequence). This CDR3 contains 14 residues. Trimming left V 7 bases short and J 5 bases short, with 14 bases between. CDR3 sequence: CASTPRGYTGELFF. The CDR3, as DNA: TGTGCCAGCACCCCTAGGGGGTATACCGGGGAGCTGTTTTTT.

The chain is built from TRBV7-3 and TRBJ1-1; 7 bases fit TRBD1. V lost 6 bases and J lost 4; bases outside the gene matches: 11. The CDR3 consists of 15 residues. Germline-derived CDR1 and CDR2 are SGHTA and FQGTGA. The CDR3, as DNA: TGTGCCAGCAGTCGAGCTACAGGGGTACCCACTGAAGCTTTCTTT. Translated: CASSRATGVPTEAFF. The whole variable domain, remainder taken from reference TRBV7-3 and TRBJ1-1, is GAGVSQTPSNKVTEKGKYVELRCDPISGHTALYWYRQSLGQGPEFLIYFQGTGAADDSGLPNDRFFAVRPEGSVSTLKIQRTERGDSAVYLCASSRATGVPTEAFFGQGTRLTVV.

The CDR3 loop reads CASRGLAGRGETQYF. Here the CDR3 DNA reads TGCGCCAGCAGGGGACTAGCGGGGAGGGGAGAGACCCAGTACTTC. The rearrangement uses TRBV10-2 and TRBJ2-5; TRBD2 agrees at 13 bases. The CDR3 covers 15 residues. CDR1 WSHSY and CDR2 SAAADI come from the germline V gene. V dropped 6 bases and J dropped 4; count of bases not matched to a gene: 5.

This sequence joins TRBV2 and TRBJ2-2; D is perhaps TRBD1 (5 bases). The CDR3 contains 16 residues. Germline-derived CDR1 and CDR2 are SNHLY and FYNNEI. Deletions cut 3 bases from V and 4 bases from J, with 15 bases between. CDR3 coding DNA: TGTGCCAGCAGTGATTGGGGCAGGGTCAGCACCGGGGAGCTGTTTTTT. It codes for CASSDWGRVSTGELFF.

The chain uses TRBV7-8 and TRBJ2-5; TRBD2 might be the D (5 bases). V lost 3 bases, J lost 6 bases, and 14 bases lay in between. CDR1 is SGHVS and CDR2 is FQNEAQ in the germline V gene. CDR3 length equals 14 residues. CDR3 in DNA: TGTGCCAGCAGCTTGGCTAGTATCGGGAAGACCCAGTACTTC. Amino acids: CASSLASIGKTQYF.

V and J are TRBV19 and TRBJ2-5; a weak D match, TRBD1 (6 bases). This CDR3 spans 15 amino acids. V was trimmed by 4 bases and J by 2 bases, leaving 14 bases between them. Per the germline V gene, CDR1 is LNHDA and CDR2 is SQIVND (reference sequence). The CDR3 DNA reads as TGTGCCAGTAGTAAACAGGGTTGGGTACAAGAGACCCAGTACTTC. Its translation is CASSKQGWVQETQYF.

The V and J genes are TRBV2 and TRBJ2-5; 9 nucleotides match TRBD1. Germline V gives CDR1 SNHLY, CDR2 FYNNEI. The CDR3 consists of 15 residues. The V and J ends lost 5 bases and 6 bases, in that order; junction bases with no gene match: 10. Here the CDR3 DNA reads TGTGCCAGCAGTCCCCCGGGACAGGGTCCAAAGACCCAGTACTTC. It encodes CASSPPGQGPKTQYF.

V is TRBV28 and J is TRBJ1-1; D remains ambiguous. Germline assignment: CDR1 MDHEN and CDR2 SYDVKM. The CDR3 is made up of 19 amino acids. Trimming took 3 bases from V and 1 from J, leaving 24 bases between them. The CDR3 reads CASSFTPLSRDLGNTEAFF. The CDR3 DNA is TGTGCCAGCAGTTTCACGCCATTGTCAAGGGATTTAGGGAACACTGAAGCTTTCTTT.

This clone was seen once. The chain uses TRBV19 and TRBJ1-2; D gene uncertain. Germline CDR1 reads LNHDA; CDR2 reads SQIVND (reference sequence). The CDR3 has 13 residues. Trimming shortened V by 1 base and J by 2 bases, and 5 bases separated the two germline ends. In DNA form, the CDR3 reads TGTGCCAGTAGTATAGGGGAGAACTATGGCTACACCTTC. Translation gives CASSIGENYGYTF. The full variable domain, rest sourced from reference TRBV19 and TRBJ1-2, is DGGITQSPKYLFRKEGQNVTLSCEQNLNHDAMYWYRQDPGQGLRLIYYSQIVNDFQKGDIAEGYSVSREKKESFPLTVTSAQKNPTAFYLCASSIGENYGYTFGSGTRLTVV.

V and J are TRBV7-2 and TRBJ2-7; no reliable D call. The CDR3 is 14 residues long. V was shortened by 1 base and J by 1 base, with 8 bases between the two germline ends. Germline CDR1 is SGHTA and CDR2 is FQGNSA. CDR3 sequence: CASSLVSASYEQYF. CDR3 coding DNA: TGTGCCAGCAGCTTAGTTTCGGCGTCCTACGAGCAGTACTTC.

This clone was observed once. The rearrangement links TRBV10-2 to TRBJ1-1; no clear D. CDR1 and CDR2 (germline): WSHSY, SAAADI. Trimming shortened V by 6 bases and J by 0 bases, and 14 bases separated the two germline ends. The CDR3 sequence is 15 residues long. The CDR3 is CASRDVDRMNTEAFF. CDR3 in DNA: TGCGCCAGCAGGGACGTCGATCGTATGAACACTGAAGCTTTCTTT.

This clone was seen a few times. The V gene is TRBV7-9, the J gene TRBJ1-6; D is perhaps TRBD1 (6 bases). Germline V CDR1 and CDR2: SEHNR, FQNEAQ (reference sequence). The CDR3 runs to 14 residues. V was cut by 5 bases and J by 7 bases, with 12 bases left in between. The CDR3 spells CASSPGQKNSPLHF. In nucleotides, the CDR3 is TGTGCCAGCAGCCCAGGACAGAAAAATTCACCCCTCCACTTT.

The V gene is TRBV9, the J gene TRBJ2-3; 9 bases map to TRBD2. The V gene's germline CDR1 is SGDLS and CDR2 YYNGEE. V was pared by 0 bases and J by 5 bases, with 10 bases of the junction left unmatched. This CDR3 comprises 17 residues. CDR3 sequence (DNA): TGTGCCAGCAGCGTAGGCCCCGGGACTAGCACGTTAGATACGCAGTATTTT. Encoded protein: CASSVGPGTSTLDTQYF.

This clone was counted once. The genes are TRBV4-2 and TRBJ1-5; TRBD1 matches 9 bases. The CDR3 covers 19 residues. Trimming took 0 bases from V and 9 from J; bases not matched to a gene: 18. Germline V gives CDR1 LGHNA, CDR2 YNFKEQ. This CDR3 reads CASSQETSDRGIVFWPQHF. The CDR3 DNA reads TGTGCCAGCAGCCAAGAGACCTCGGACAGGGGTATTGTGTTTTGGCCCCAGCATTTT.

This rearrangement joins TRBV28 to TRBJ1-5; D call uncertain. V lost 6 bases, J lost 0 bases, and 15 bases lay in between. This CDR3 contains 16 residues. Germline CDR1 and CDR2: MDHEN and SYDVKM. Written as DNA, the CDR3 is TGTGCCAGCAGCTTTAGGTCATTCTCTAGCAATCAGCCCCAGCATTTT. Amino acid sequence: CASSFRSFSSNQPQHF.

The chain links TRBV29-1 to TRBJ1-4, with D hard to call. CDR1 and CDR2 (germline): SQVTM, ANQGSEA. Trimming pared 4 bases from V and 8 bases from J, leaving 8 bases between. CDR3 length: 11 residues. The CDR3 region is CSVVQREKLFF. DNA for the CDR3: TGCAGCGTTGTCCAACGGGAAAAACTGTTTTTT.

The gene calls are TRBV5-1 and TRBJ2-4; D not certain. V was clipped by 0 bases and J by 5 bases, with 9 bases between them. Germline values: CDR1 SGHRS, CDR2 YFSETQ. The CDR3 sequence is 14 residues long. The CDR3 reads CASSLGGSENIQYF. CDR3 coding DNA: TGCGCCAGCAGCTTGGGGGGTAGTGAAAACATTCAGTACTTC. Using reference TRBV5-1 and TRBJ2-4 for the parts outside the CDR3, the full variable domain is KAGVTQTPRYLIKTRGQQVTLSCSPISGHRSVSWYQQTPGQGLQFLFEYFSETQRNKGNFPGRFSGRQFSNSRSEMNVSTLELGDSALYLCASSLGGSENIQYFGAGTRLSVL.

The chain carries TRBV6-1 and TRBJ2-3; D is undetermined. Trimming left V 11 bases short and J 2 bases short, with 11 bases between. Per the germline V gene, CDR1 is MNHNS and CDR2 is SASEGT. The CDR3 loop spans 12 amino acids. The CDR3 here is CACRSHTDTQYF. The CDR3 DNA reads TGTGCCTGTCGAAGTCACACAGATACGCAGTATTTT.